The clone carrying this TCR beta chain was seen ten or more times. Antigen: not known. These data originate in a study of regulatory T cells in long-lasting Graves disease. The time point here: newly diagnosed GD, antithyroid drugs for less than 3 months. The TCR library was made from RNA that had been extracted from PBMCs in TRIzol. Building the TCR beta libraries relied on iRepertoire HTBI primers, and CDR3 regions underwent Arm-PCR. One entry per CDR3 protein results from TCRdb running MiXCR on the multiplex PCR reads. This sample yields over 450,000 distinct CDR3 sequences, of which around 11% are seen a single time; more than 8% belongs to the top ten. Trimming cost V 3 bases and J 0 bases, with 11 bases left between them. The CDR3 consists of 15 residues. Germline CDR1 SEHNR, CDR2 FQNEAQ (reference sequence). General study results and limits: Comparison showed that persistent patients shared more public clonotypes (around 3,000) than new patients (966).

The same specimen was also included in a second study, on T cells in Graves' hyperthyroidism and ophthalmopathy. That investigation notes: The hyperthyroidism patients had all been newly diagnosed, and their disease duration was under 2 months. Their ages ranged from 18 to 65 years. Most thyroid-expanded clonotypes above 0.001 were also found in blood. From stable hyperthyroidism, ophthalmopathy was set apart by a 13 V-J model.

The TCR originated in a woman aged 30 to 39 with Graves disease. The chain joins TRBV7-9 to TRBJ1-1, with a possible D match to TRBD1 (5 bases). Specimen: peripheral blood mononuclear cells (PBMCs), collected at new diagnosis, from a patient treated with antithyroid drugs. CDR3 protein: CASSFIQGMNTEAFF. CDR3 bases: TGTGCCAGCAGCTTTATTCAGGGAATGAACACTGAAGCTTTCTTT. Together with reference TRBV7-9 and TRBJ1-1, the CDR3 gives the full variable domain: DTGVSQNPRHKITKRGQNVTFRCDPISEHNRLYWYRQTLGQGPEFLTYFQNEAQLEKSRLLSDRFSAERPKGSFSTLEIQRTEQGDSAMYLCASSFIQGMNTEAFFGQGTRLTVV.